This is a list of T cell receptor beta chains from one sample in a study of CXCR3-negative and CXCR3-positive naive CD8 T cells. After re-calling the 5' RACE reads, TCRdb lists one entry per CDR3 protein, DNA absent. The sample holds fewer than 60,000 distinct CDR3 sequences. Sequencing input: naive CXCR3- CD8+ T cells from blood. These receptors were taken from a human donor in good health. Some clones in this sample may be carry-over from other donors' samples. Both conserved end residues are part of each CDR3.

v_call: TRBV20-1; j_call: TRBJ2-1; cdr3_aa: CSATDGSSYNEQFF
v_call: TRBV28; j_call: TRBJ2-7; cdr3_aa: CASHGTSGMWAEQYF
v_call: TRBV28; j_call: TRBJ1-5; cdr3_aa: CASTFDGDSNQPQHF
v_call: TRBV28; j_call: TRBJ1-1; cdr3_aa: CASSLTGGNTEAFF
v_call: TRBV12-3/TRBV12-4; j_call: TRBJ2-7; cdr3_aa: CASTPGDRGYEQYF
v_call: TRBV4-3; j_call: TRBJ2-5; cdr3_aa: CASSQDRNYLGTQYF
v_call: TRBV12-3/TRBV12-4; j_call: TRBJ2-1; cdr3_aa: CASSREGTGIYNEQFF
v_call: TRBV7-6; j_call: TRBJ2-5; cdr3_aa: CASSPQVRGETQYF
v_call: TRBV6-5; j_call: TRBJ2-2; cdr3_aa: CASSSEVNTGELFF
v_call: TRBV19; j_call: TRBJ2-5; cdr3_aa: CASSGRQGAIQETQYF
v_call: TRBV7-8; j_call: TRBJ2-7; cdr3_aa: CASSLGVGRNYEQYF
v_call: TRBV6-1; j_call: TRBJ2-4; cdr3_aa: CASSIGPPLDRTLAKNIQYF
v_call: TRBV7-6; j_call: TRBJ1-6; cdr3_aa: CASSLGTGNSPLHF
v_call: TRBV12-3/TRBV12-4; j_call: TRBJ2-1; cdr3_aa: CATAPLPYNEQFF
v_call: TRBV5-4; j_call: TRBJ2-7; cdr3_aa: CASSLVGTSYEQYF
v_call: TRBV29-1; j_call: TRBJ1-4; cdr3_aa: CSSRGLNEKLFF
v_call: TRBV29-1; j_call: TRBJ2-5; cdr3_aa: CSVGTAQETQYF